The 9 T cell receptor beta chains listed next were all sequenced from one sample in a study of shared clonotypes between healthy human individuals (dated by TCRdb to the early 2020s). The library was made by the immunoSEQ multiplex PCR assay. This is the immuneACCESS table as TCRdb keeps it, with only in-frame sequences that have V and J called. A part of the clones is gone; compared with another copy, unresolved V genes explain less than half, and the rest is unexplained. The sample table lists over a million clones, around 76% of them with a count of one. Clones ranked in the top ten supply 1.4% to 1.5% of the sample. Sequenced material: memory CD4+ T cells sorted from blood. The cell subset or site label of this sample denotes: CD45RA-negative fraction. All receptors come from a young man in good health.

The rearrangement joins TRBV10-3 to TRBJ1-6; tentative D call: TRBD1 (5 bases). Trimming removed 8 bases from V and 2 bases from J, with 10 bases in between. The germline gives CDR1 ENHRY, CDR2 SYGVKD. The CDR3 sequence is 14 residues long. The CDR3 spells CAIQGKAYNSPLHF. The CDR3 region has the DNA TGTGCCATCCAGGGAAAGGCCTATAATTCACCCCTCCACTTT.

The V gene is TRBV11-2, the J gene TRBJ2-1; possible D gene TRBD2, 7 bases. The CDR3 totals 15 residues. From germline, CDR1 is SGHAT and CDR2 FQNNGV. The V end lost 4 bases, the J end lost 6 bases, and 16 bases lay between the germline ends. The CDR3 sequence is CASSSGTKTGNEQFF. DNA for the CDR3: TGTGCCAGCAGCTCCGGGACTAAGACAGGCAATGAGCAGTTCTTC.

This rearrangement joins TRBV7-6 to TRBJ2-3, with 7 nucleotides matching TRBD1. V trimming: 0 bases; J trimming: 6 bases; junction bases outside the gene matches: 0. CDR3 length: 13 amino acids. CDR1 and CDR2 (germline): SGHVS, FNYEAQ. CDR3 residues: CASSLARGDTQYF. The CDR3 coding sequence is TGTGCCAGCAGCTTAGCCAGGGGGGATACGCAGTATTTT. Full variable domain (missing parts from reference TRBV7-6 and TRBJ2-3): GAGVSQSPRYKVTKRGQDVALRCDPISGHVSLYWYRQALGQGPEFLTYFNYEAQQDKSGLPNDRFSAERPEGSISTLTIQRTEQRDSAMYRCASSLARGDTQYFGPGTRLTVL.

The CDR3 coding sequence is TGTGCCAGCAGTATGGGGAGTGAGCAGTTCTTC. Its translation: CASSMGSEQFF. The chain couples TRBV6-1 to TRBJ2-1; possibly TRBD2 for D (5 bases). V lost 5 bases and J 9 bases, leaving 8 bases between the germline ends. Germline CDR1 MNHNS, CDR2 SASEGT. This CDR3 has 11 amino acids.

The chain links TRBV7-9 to TRBJ1-1; D uncertain. Germline V gene sequence: CDR1 SEHNR, CDR2 FQNEAQ (reference sequence). This CDR3 is built from 14 residues. V lost 7 bases and J 10 bases, leaving 22 bases between the germline ends. Here the CDR3 DNA reads TGTGCCAGCACCCCTCCGGGGAGTGGGCGAGGAGCTTTCTTT. Encoded protein: CASTPPGSGRGAFF.

V gene TRBV11-3 combines with J gene TRBJ2-7; D is perhaps TRBD2 (6 bases). Trimming pared 5 bases from V and 2 bases from J, leaving 13 bases between. This CDR3 region has 14 residues. Per the germline V gene, CDR1 is SGHNT and CDR2 is YENEEA. This CDR3 is CASSQGGKAYEQYF. The CDR3 DNA is TGTGCCAGCAGCCAGGGCGGGAAAGCCTACGAGCAGTACTTC.

Regarding this clone: Other nucleotide sequences in the sample specify the same CDR3. CDR3 in amino acids: CASSPRTAPYEQYF. The CDR3 DNA reads as TGTGCCAGCAGTCCTCGGACAGCTCCCTACGAGCAGTACTTC. The genes are TRBV28 and TRBJ2-7; a weak D match, TRBD1 (6 bases). This CDR3 comprises 14 residues. Trimming removed 5 bases from V and 2 bases from J, with 13 bases in between. Per germline, CDR1 MDHEN and CDR2 SYDVKM.

A word on this clone: Within the sample, other DNA sequences also encode this same CDR3. The chain carries TRBV11-2 and TRBJ2-7, with TRBD1 matching over 8 bases. The ends lost 5 bases at V and 2 bases at J; junction bases unmatched: 8. The CDR3 is made up of 15 amino acids. Germline-derived CDR1 and CDR2 are SGHAT and FQNNGV. CDR3 bases: TGTGCCAGCAGCCTTGCTAGGGACAGGCCCTACGAGCAGTACTTC. Its translation is CASSLARDRPYEQYF. The full variable domain, rest sourced from reference TRBV11-2 and TRBJ2-7, is EAGVAQSPRYKIIEKRQSVAFWCNPISGHATLYWYQQILGQGPKLLIQFQNNGVVDDSQLPKDRFSAERLKGVDSTLKIQPAKLEDSAVYLCASSLARDRPYEQYFGPGTRLTVT.

This clone was detected only once. V and J are TRBV9 and TRBJ2-6, with 8 bases lining up with TRBD2. This CDR3 is built from 17 residues. Trimming at V came to 4 bases and at J to 3 bases, leaving 9 bases not matched to a gene. Germline V lookup: CDR1 SGDLS, CDR2 YYNGEE. The CDR3 DNA reads TGTGCCAGCAGCCCCCAAAGCGGGAGTCTTGGGGCCAACGTCCTGACTTTC. Translating gives CASSPQSGSLGANVLTF.